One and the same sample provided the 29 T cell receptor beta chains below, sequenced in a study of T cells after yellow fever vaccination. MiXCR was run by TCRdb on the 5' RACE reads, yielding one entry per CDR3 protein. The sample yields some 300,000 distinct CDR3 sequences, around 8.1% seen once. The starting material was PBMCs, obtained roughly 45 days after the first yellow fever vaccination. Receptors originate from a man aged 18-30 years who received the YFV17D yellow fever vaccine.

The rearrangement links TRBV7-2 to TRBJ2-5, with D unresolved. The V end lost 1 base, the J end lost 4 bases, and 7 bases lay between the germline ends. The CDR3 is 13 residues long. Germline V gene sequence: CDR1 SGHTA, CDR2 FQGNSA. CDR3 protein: CASSLVTRETQYF. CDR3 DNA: TGTGCCAGCAGCTTAGTGACACGAGAGACCCAGTACTTC.

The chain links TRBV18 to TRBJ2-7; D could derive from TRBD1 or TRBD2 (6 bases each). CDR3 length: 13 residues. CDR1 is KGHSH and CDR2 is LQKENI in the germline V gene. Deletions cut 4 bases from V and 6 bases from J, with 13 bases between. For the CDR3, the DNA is TGTGCCAGCTCACAGGGGGGATCGGGCGAGCAGTACTTC. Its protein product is CASSQGGSGEQYF.

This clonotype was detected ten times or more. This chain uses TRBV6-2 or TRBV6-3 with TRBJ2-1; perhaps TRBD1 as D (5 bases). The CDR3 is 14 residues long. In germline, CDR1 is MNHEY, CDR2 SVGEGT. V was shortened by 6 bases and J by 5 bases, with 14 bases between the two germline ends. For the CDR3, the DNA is TGTGCCAGCAGCCCTTCCGGACACAACAATGAGCAGTTCTTC. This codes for CASSPSGHNNEQFF.

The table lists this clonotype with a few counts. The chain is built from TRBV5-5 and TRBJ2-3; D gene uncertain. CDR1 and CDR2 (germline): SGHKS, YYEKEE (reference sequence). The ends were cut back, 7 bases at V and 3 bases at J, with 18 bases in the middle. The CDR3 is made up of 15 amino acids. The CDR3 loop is CASRGSPYGTDTQYF. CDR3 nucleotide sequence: TGTGCCAGCCGCGGATCCCCATATGGGACAGATACGCAGTATTTT.

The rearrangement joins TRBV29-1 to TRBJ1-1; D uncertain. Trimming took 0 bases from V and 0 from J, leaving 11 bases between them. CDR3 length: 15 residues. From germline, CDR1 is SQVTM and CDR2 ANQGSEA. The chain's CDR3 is CSVEDPRRVNTEAFF. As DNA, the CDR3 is TGCAGCGTTGAAGATCCCAGGAGAGTGAACACTGAAGCTTTCTTT.

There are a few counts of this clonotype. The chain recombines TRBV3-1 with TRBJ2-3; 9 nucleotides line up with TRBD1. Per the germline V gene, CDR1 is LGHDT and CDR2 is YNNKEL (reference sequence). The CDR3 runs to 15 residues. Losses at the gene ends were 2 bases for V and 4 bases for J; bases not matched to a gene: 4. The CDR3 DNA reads TGTGCCAGCAGCCAAACCGGGACAGGGCCAGATACGCAGTATTTT. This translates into CASSQTGTGPDTQYF.

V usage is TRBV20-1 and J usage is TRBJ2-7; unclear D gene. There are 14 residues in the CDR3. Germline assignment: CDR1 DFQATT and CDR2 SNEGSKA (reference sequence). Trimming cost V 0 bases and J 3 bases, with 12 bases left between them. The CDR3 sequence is CSAREIGGGYEQYF. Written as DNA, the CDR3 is TGCAGTGCTAGAGAAATCGGTGGCGGCTACGAGCAGTACTTC.

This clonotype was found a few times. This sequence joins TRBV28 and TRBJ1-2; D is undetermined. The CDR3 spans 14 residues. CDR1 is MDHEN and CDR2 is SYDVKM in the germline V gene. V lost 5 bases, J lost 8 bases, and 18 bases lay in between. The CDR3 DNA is TGTGCCAGCAGTGGACCCGGGTCCACCGCGGGCTACACCTTC. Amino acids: CASSGPGSTAGYTF.

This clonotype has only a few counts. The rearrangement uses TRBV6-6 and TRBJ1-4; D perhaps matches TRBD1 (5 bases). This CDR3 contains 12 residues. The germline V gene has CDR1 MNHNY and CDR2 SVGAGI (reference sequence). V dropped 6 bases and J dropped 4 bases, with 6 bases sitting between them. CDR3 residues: CASRTVNEKLFF. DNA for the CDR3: TGTGCCAGCAGGACAGTTAATGAAAAACTGTTTTTT.

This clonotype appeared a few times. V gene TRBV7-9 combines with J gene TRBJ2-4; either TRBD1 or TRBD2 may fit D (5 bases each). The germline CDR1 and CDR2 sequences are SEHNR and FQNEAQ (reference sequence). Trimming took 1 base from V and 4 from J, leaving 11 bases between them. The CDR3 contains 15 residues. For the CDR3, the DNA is TGTGCCAGCAGCTTAGATGGGACCATGAAAAACATTCAGTACTTC. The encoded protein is CASSLDGTMKNIQYF.

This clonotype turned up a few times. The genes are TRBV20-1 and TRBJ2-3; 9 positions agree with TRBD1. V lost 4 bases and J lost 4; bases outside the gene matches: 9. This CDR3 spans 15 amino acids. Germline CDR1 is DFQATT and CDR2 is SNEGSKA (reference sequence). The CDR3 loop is CSAKGTGLAADTQYF. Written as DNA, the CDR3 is TGCAGTGCTAAGGGGACAGGGCTAGCGGCAGATACGCAGTATTTT.

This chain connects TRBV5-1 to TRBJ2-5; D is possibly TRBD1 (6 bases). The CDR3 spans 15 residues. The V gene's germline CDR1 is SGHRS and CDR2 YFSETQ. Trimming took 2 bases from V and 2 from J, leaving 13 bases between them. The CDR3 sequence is CASSLLGTNQETQYF. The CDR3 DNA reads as TGCGCCAGCAGCTTACTTGGGACAAATCAAGAGACCCAGTACTTC. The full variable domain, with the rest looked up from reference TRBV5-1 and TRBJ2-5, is KAGVTQTPRYLIKTRGQQVTLSCSPISGHRSVSWYQQTPGQGLQFLFEYFSETQRNKGNFPGRFSGRQFSNSRSEMNVSTLELGDSALYLCASSLLGTNQETQYFGPGTRLLVL.

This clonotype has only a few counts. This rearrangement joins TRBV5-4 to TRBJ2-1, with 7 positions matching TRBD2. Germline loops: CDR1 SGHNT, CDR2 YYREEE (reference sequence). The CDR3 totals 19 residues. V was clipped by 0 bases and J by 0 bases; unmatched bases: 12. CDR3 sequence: CASSLGGGARQFSYNEQFF. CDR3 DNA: TGTGCCAGCAGCTTGGGGGGGGGAGCCCGGCAGTTCTCCTACAATGAGCAGTTCTTC. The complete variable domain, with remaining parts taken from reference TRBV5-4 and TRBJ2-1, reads ETGVTQSPTHLIKTRGQQVTLRCSSQSGHNTVSWYQQALGQGPQFIFQYYREEENGRGNFPPRFSGLQFPNYSSELNVNALELDDSALYLCASSLGGGARQFSYNEQFFGPGTRLTVL.

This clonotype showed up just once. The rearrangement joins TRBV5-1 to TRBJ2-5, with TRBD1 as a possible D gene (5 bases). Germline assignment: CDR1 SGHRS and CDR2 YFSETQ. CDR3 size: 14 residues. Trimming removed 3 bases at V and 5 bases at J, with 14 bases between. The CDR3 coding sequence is TGCGCCAGCAGCTGGGGCGAGGTGGTCGAGACCCAGTACTTC. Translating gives CASSWGEVVETQYF.

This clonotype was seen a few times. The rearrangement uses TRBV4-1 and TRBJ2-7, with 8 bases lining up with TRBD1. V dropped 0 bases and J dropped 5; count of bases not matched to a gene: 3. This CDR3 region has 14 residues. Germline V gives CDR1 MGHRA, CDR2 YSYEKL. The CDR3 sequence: CASSQEVTGDEQYV. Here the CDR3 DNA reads TGCGCCAGCAGCCAAGAAGTGACAGGGGACGAGCAGTACGTC.

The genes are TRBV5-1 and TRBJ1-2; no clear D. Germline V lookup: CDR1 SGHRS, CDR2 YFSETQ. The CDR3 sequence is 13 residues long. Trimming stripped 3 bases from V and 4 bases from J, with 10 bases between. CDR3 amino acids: CASSSTWAYGYTF. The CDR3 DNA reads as TGCGCCAGCAGCTCGACGTGGGCCTATGGCTACACCTTC.

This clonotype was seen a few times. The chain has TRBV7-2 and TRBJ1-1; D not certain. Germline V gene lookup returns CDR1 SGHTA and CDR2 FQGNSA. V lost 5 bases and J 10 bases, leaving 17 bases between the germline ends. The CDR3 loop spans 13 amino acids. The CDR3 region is CASSPWGGVGAFF. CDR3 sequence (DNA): TGTGCCAGCAGCCCGTGGGGTGGAGTTGGAGCTTTCTTT.

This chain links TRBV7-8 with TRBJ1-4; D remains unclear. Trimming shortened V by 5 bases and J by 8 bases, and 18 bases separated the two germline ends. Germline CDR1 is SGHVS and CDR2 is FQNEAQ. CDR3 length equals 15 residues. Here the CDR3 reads CASSNRPAQGEKLFF. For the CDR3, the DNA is TGTGCCAGCAGCAATCGCCCCGCCCAAGGAGAAAAACTGTTTTTT. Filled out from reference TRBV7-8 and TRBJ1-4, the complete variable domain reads GAGVSQSPRYKVAKRGQDVALRCDPISGHVSLFWYQQALGQGPEFLTYFQNEAQLDKSGLPSDRFFAERPEGSVSTLKIQRTQQEDSAVYLCASSNRPAQGEKLFFGSGTQLSVL.

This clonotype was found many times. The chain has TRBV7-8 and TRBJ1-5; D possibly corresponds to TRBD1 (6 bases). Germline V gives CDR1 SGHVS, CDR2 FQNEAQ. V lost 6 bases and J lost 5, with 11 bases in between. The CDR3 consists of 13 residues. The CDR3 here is CASSSDSYQPQHF. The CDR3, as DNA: TGTGCCAGCAGTTCGGACAGCTATCAGCCCCAGCATTTT.

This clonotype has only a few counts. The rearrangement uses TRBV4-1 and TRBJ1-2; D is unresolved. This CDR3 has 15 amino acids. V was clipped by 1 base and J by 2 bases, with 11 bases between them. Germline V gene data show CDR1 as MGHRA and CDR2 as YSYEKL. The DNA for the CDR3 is TGCGCCAGCAGCCAAGTTTCGGCAGTCAACTATGGCTACACCTTC. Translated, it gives CASSQVSAVNYGYTF.

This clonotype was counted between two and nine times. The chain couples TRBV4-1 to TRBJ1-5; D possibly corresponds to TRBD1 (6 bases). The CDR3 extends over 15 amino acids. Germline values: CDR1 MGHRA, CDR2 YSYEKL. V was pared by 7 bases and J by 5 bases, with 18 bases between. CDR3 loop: CASNTGTSGDQPQHF. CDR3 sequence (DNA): TGCGCCAGCAATACAGGGACCTCAGGAGATCAGCCCCAGCATTTT.

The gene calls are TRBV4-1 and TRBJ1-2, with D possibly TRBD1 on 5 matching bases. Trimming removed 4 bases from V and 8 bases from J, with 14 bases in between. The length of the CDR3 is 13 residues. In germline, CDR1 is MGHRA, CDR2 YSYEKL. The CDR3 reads CASSRDLEGGYTF. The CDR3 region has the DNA TGCGCCAGCAGCCGGGACCTCGAGGGAGGCTACACCTTC.

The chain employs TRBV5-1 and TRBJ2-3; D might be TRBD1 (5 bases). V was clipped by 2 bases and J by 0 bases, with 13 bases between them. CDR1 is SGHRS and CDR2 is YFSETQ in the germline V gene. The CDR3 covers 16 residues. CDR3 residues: CASSFTGTTSTDTQYF. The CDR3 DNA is TGCGCCAGCAGCTTCACAGGTACAACTAGCACAGATACGCAGTATTTT.

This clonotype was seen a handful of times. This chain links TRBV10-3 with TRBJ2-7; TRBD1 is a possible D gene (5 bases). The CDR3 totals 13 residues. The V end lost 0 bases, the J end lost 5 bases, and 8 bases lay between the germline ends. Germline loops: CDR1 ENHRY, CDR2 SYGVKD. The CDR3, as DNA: TGTGCCATCAGTGAGTCGGGCAGGGACGAGCAGTACGTC. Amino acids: CAISESGRDEQYV.

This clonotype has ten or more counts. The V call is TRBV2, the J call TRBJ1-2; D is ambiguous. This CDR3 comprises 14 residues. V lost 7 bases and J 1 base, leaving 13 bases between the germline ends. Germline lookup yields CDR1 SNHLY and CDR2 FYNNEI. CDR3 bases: TGTGCCAGCAAGGCCGCAGCGAATAACTATGGCTACACCTTC. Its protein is CASKAAANNYGYTF.

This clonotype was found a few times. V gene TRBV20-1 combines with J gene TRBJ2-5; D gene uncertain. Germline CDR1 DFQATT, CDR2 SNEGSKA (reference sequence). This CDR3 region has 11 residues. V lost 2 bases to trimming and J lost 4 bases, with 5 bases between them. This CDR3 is CSARRGETQYF. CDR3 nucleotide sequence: TGCAGTGCTAGACGAGGAGAGACCCAGTACTTC.

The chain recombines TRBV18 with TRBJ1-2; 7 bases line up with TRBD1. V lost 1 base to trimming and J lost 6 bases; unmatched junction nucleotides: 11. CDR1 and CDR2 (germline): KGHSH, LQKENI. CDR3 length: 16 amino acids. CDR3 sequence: CASSPLARNGQDGYTF. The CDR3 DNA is TGTGCCAGCTCACCACTTGCGAGGAATGGACAGGATGGCTACACCTTC.

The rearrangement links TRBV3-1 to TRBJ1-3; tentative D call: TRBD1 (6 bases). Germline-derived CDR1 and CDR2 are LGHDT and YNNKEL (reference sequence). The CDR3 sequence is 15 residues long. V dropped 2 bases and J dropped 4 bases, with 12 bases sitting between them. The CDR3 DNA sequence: TGTGCCAGCAGCCAACAACAGGGACCAGGAAACACCATATATTTT. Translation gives CASSQQQGPGNTIYF.

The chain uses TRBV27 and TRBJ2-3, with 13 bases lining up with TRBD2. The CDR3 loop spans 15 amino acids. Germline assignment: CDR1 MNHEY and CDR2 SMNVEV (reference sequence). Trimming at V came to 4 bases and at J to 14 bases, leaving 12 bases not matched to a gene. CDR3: CASSSMTSGGPPGYF. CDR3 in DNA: TGTGCCAGCAGTTCCATGACTAGCGGGGGGCCCCCTGGGTATTTT.